This T cell receptor beta chain was identified during a study of control samples from healthy donors and cancer patients. Some clones are missing from TCRdb's copy, which holds only in-frame ones; the method was immunoSEQ multiplex PCR. Of 70,000 to 95,000 clones listed, over 75% are singletons. V shed 6 bases and J shed 5 bases, with 8 bases lying between them. CDR1 SNHLY and CDR2 FYNNEI come from the germline V gene. There are 12 residues in the CDR3. The V and J genes are TRBV2 and TRBJ2-4, with a weak D call TRBD1 (6 bases). The sample was blood. The origin of this receptor is a man between 50 and 59 years old in good health. DNA of the CDR3: TGTGCCAGCAGCAACAGGGAAAACATTCAGTACTTC. Translated, it gives CASSNRENIQYF.